A single sample is the source of the 31 T cell receptor beta chains below, sequenced in a study of cytomegalovirus exposure and HLA in healthy donors. Primers for the PCR totalled 60 Vbeta and 13 Jbeta. The protocol was immunoSEQ multiplex PCR, while the TCRdb copy is restricted to in-frame clones and leaves out a portion. Of around 170,000 clones listed, more than 75% are singletons. Material: PBMCs. These receptors came from a male donor in good health and CMV-seronegative.

This clone was counted once. The chain is built from TRBV11-2 and TRBJ1-3, with a tentative D call TRBD1 (5 bases). The V gene lost 3 bases and the J gene lost 4 bases, with 16 bases spanning the gap. This CDR3 region has 16 residues. Germline V gives CDR1 SGHAT, CDR2 FQNNGV. CDR3 amino acids: CASSFSGTGGGNTIYF. CDR3 DNA sequence: TGTGCCAGCAGCTTCTCGGGGACCGGAGGGGGAAACACCATATATTTT.

The rearrangement links TRBV7-2 to TRBJ1-1, with 8 bases matching TRBD1. Trimming at V came to 4 bases and at J to 1 base, leaving 2 bases not matched to a gene. This CDR3 has 14 amino acids. CDR1 and CDR2 (germline): SGHTA, FQGNSA. CDR3 DNA sequence: TGTGCCAGCAGCTCCGGGACAGGGAACACTGAAGCTTTCTTT. The encoded protein is CASSSGTGNTEAFF.

This clone was found once. The chain recombines TRBV5-8 with TRBJ1-6, with 8 positions matching TRBD1. Germline values: CDR1 SGHTS, CDR2 YDEGEE. The V and J ends lost 4 bases and 10 bases, in that order; junction bases with no gene match: 10. This CDR3 is 15 amino acids long. The DNA for the CDR3 is TGTGCCAGCAGCCCGCGGACAGGGAAGGGATCACCCCTCCACTTT. It yields the protein CASSPRTGKGSPLHF.

The chain uses TRBV11-2 and TRBJ1-2, with D unclear. Per germline, CDR1 SGHAT and CDR2 FQNNGV. The V end was cut by 0 bases, the J end by 4 bases, with 3 bases between. The CDR3 consists of 12 residues. The CDR3 loop is CASSLDSYGYTF. The CDR3 region has the DNA TGTGCCAGCAGCTTAGATAGCTATGGCTACACCTTC.

This clone came up a few times. CDR3 region: CASSLGVSSGEQYF. DNA for the CDR3: TGTGCCAGCAGCTTGGGCGTCTCCAGCGGCGAGCAGTACTTC. The rearrangement links TRBV5-4 to TRBJ2-7; D perhaps matches TRBD2 (5 bases). The CDR3 runs 14 residues. Germline CDR1 and CDR2: SGHNT and YYREEE (reference sequence). V was cut by 0 bases and J by 6 bases, with 13 bases left in between.

This sequence joins TRBV9 and TRBJ2-5; D is unresolved. Between the trimmed V and J ends, which lost 0 bases and 4 bases, there was a span of 7 bases. This CDR3 is 13 amino acids long. The germline gives CDR1 SGDLS, CDR2 YYNGEE. CDR3 bases: TGTGCCAGCAGCGTAGGCGCAGGAGAGACCCAGTACTTC. Its translation: CASSVGAGETQYF.

The chain uses TRBV5-1 and TRBJ2-2, with 9 nucleotides matching TRBD2. Losses at the gene ends were 1 base for V and 3 bases for J; bases not matched to a gene: 1. Germline-derived CDR1 and CDR2 are SGHRS and YFSETQ. The CDR3 spans 15 residues. As DNA, the CDR3 is TGCGCCAGCAGCTTGCCTAGCGGGGACACCGGGGAGCTGTTTTTT. Protein: CASSLPSGDTGELFF.

The V gene is TRBV7-2, the J gene TRBJ2-1; 11 bases agree with TRBD1. With 5 bases clipped from V and 9 bases from J, the junction kept 9 bases outside the gene matches. The germline gives CDR1 SGHTA, CDR2 FQGNSA. The CDR3 length is 15 residues. CDR3 in amino acids: CASSLGQGAGSEQFF. Here the CDR3 DNA reads TGTGCCAGCAGCCTCGGACAGGGGGCGGGTAGTGAGCAGTTCTTC. The full variable domain, its missing parts supplied by reference TRBV7-2 and TRBJ2-1, is GAGVSQSPSNKVTEKGKDVELRCDPISGHTALYWYRQSLGQGLEFLIYFQGNSAPDKSGLPSDRFSAERTGGSVSTLTIQRTQQEDSAVYLCASSLGQGAGSEQFFGPGTRLTVL.

This clone was seen a handful of times. This sequence joins TRBV27 and TRBJ2-7; maybe TRBD2 (6 bases). The CDR3 has 15 amino acids. Deletions cut 6 bases from V and 2 bases from J, with 17 bases between. CDR1 and CDR2 from the germline V gene are MNHEY and SMNVEV (reference sequence). The CDR3 sequence: CASREGRAWAYEQYF. The DNA of the CDR3 is TGTGCCAGCAGGGAGGGTAGGGCTTGGGCCTACGAGCAGTACTTC.

This clone showed up just a few times. The V and J genes are TRBV4-3 and TRBJ2-3; TRBD2 agrees at 10 bases. Per the germline V gene, CDR1 is LGHNA and CDR2 is YSLEER. After removal of 3 bases from V and 5 bases from J, the junction contained 8 bases not matched to a gene. CDR3 size: 16 residues. CDR3 protein: CASSQRPSGSVDTQYF. In DNA form, the CDR3 reads TGCGCCAGCAGCCAGAGGCCTAGCGGGAGCGTAGATACGCAGTATTTT.

The chain couples TRBV4-2 to TRBJ2-5; 10 positions agree with TRBD2. V shed 3 bases, J shed 5 bases, and the junction held 15 bases outside the gene matches. Germline-derived CDR1 and CDR2 are LGHNA and YNFKEQ. CDR3 length: 18 amino acids. The CDR3 DNA reads TGTGCCAGCAGCCAGTGGGGTGCAAGCGGGGGGGCCGTCGAGACCCAGTACTTC. It is translated as CASSQWGASGGAVETQYF.

V usage is TRBV6-6 and J usage is TRBJ2-7; D remains ambiguous. CDR1 is MNHNY, CDR2 SVGAGI, per germline (reference sequence). The ends were cut back, 5 bases at V and 2 bases at J, with 7 bases in the middle. The CDR3 has 12 amino acids. In nucleotides, the CDR3 is TGTGCCAGCAGTCCACTAACCTACGAGCAGTACTTC. This codes for CASSPLTYEQYF.

The chain employs TRBV19 and TRBJ1-3, with D maybe TRBD1 (6 bases). V lost 5 bases and J lost 0, with 11 bases in between. CDR1 and CDR2 from the germline V gene are LNHDA and SQIVND (reference sequence). The CDR3 length is 15 residues. The CDR3: CASSPWTASGNTIYF. The DNA for the CDR3 is TGTGCCAGTAGTCCGTGGACAGCCTCTGGAAACACCATATATTTT. Variable domain in full (rest from reference TRBV19 and TRBJ1-3): DGGITQSPKYLFRKEGQNVTLSCEQNLNHDAMYWYRQDPGQGLRLIYYSQIVNDFQKGDIAEGYSVSREKKESFPLTVTSAQKNPTAFYLCASSPWTASGNTIYFGEGSWLTVV.

The chain recombines TRBV15 with TRBJ1-5; maybe TRBD1 (6 bases). V shed 2 bases and J shed 0 bases, with 11 bases lying between them. This CDR3 region has 16 residues. Germline V gene sequence: CDR1 LNHNV, CDR2 YYDKDF (reference sequence). CDR3 region: CATSRTGPRSNQPQHF. As DNA, the CDR3 is TGTGCCACCAGCAGAACAGGGCCACGTAGCAATCAGCCCCAGCATTTT.

The chain couples TRBV5-6 to TRBJ1-1; weak D call: TRBD1 (5 bases). The CDR3 totals 12 residues. Germline V CDR1 and CDR2: SGHDT, YYEEEE. V gave up 7 bases and J gave up 4 bases, with 11 bases separating them. In DNA, the CDR3 is TGTGCCAGCGCCTGGGGCGGCACTGAAGCTTTCTTT. Protein sequence: CASAWGGTEAFF.

This chain connects TRBV14 to TRBJ2-7; 10 bases are shared with TRBD2. V shed 8 bases, J shed 1 base, and the junction held 2 bases outside the gene matches. This CDR3 comprises 13 residues. The V gene's germline CDR1 is SGHDN and CDR2 FVKESK. The CDR3 loop is CASGTSVSYEQYF. The CDR3 region has the DNA TGTGCCAGCGGGACTAGCGTATCCTACGAGCAGTACTTC.

The chain combines TRBV7-9 with TRBJ1-1; D is uncertain. Trimming removed 3 bases at V and 1 base at J, with 6 bases between. The CDR3 has 13 amino acids. Germline V lookup: CDR1 SEHNR, CDR2 FQNEAQ (reference sequence). CDR3 sequence reads: CASSFTENTEAFF. The DNA of the CDR3 is TGTGCCAGCAGCTTCACTGAGAACACTGAAGCTTTCTTT. Full variable domain (rest looked up from reference TRBV7-9 and TRBJ1-1): DTGVSQNPRHKITKRGQNVTFRCDPISEHNRLYWYRQTLGQGPEFLTYFQNEAQLEKSRLLSDRFSAERPKGSFSTLEIQRTEQGDSAMYLCASSFTENTEAFFGQGTRLTVV.

The rearrangement uses TRBV29-1 and TRBJ2-7, with 8 bases matching TRBD2. The CDR3 is 13 amino acids. After removal of 4 bases from V and 3 bases from J, the junction contained 5 bases not matched to a gene. CDR1 and CDR2 from the germline V gene are SQVTM and ANQGSEA. DNA of the CDR3: TGCAGCGTTGCGAGCGGGAGAGGCTACGAGCAGTACTTC. Its translation: CSVASGRGYEQYF.

The V and J genes are TRBV28 and TRBJ2-7; 7 bases are shared with TRBD1. V lost 8 bases to trimming and J lost 1 base; unmatched junction nucleotides: 8. CDR1 is MDHEN, CDR2 SYDVKM, per germline. CDR3 length: 14 residues. The CDR3 bases are TGTGCCAGCGGATACAGGGGTGCTTCCTACGAGCAGTACTTC. Protein product: CASGYRGASYEQYF.

The chain links TRBV27 to TRBJ1-5; weak D call: TRBD1 (5 bases). Between the trimmed V and J ends, which lost 6 bases and 1 base, there was a span of 13 bases. This CDR3 contains 15 residues. Germline V gives CDR1 MNHEY, CDR2 SMNVEV (reference sequence). CDR3 protein: CASSRQLGSNQPQHF. CDR3 nucleotides: TGTGCCAGCAGCCGACAGCTAGGCAGCAATCAGCCCCAGCATTTT.

The chain combines TRBV19 with TRBJ1-1; 8 nucleotides align to TRBD1. There are 16 residues in the CDR3. The junction had 14 bases not matched to a gene; V was cut back by 8 bases and J by 3 bases. Germline CDR1 reads LNHDA; CDR2 reads SQIVND (reference sequence). In DNA, the CDR3 is TGTGCCAGTTCGACAGGGGCGATGTCGTCGGACACTGAAGCTTTCTTT. It is translated as CASSTGAMSSDTEAFF.

The chain recombines TRBV7-7 with TRBJ2-5; TRBD2 might be the D (6 bases). Trimming removed 8 bases at V and 0 bases at J, with 7 bases between. The CDR3 spans 12 residues. CDR1 is SSHAT, CDR2 FNYEAQ, per germline (reference sequence). The CDR3: CASGEDQETQYF. DNA of the CDR3: TGTGCCAGCGGGGAGGACCAAGAGACCCAGTACTTC.

The chain couples TRBV4-1 to TRBJ2-1, with TRBD1 identical over 8 bases. Germline lookup yields CDR1 MGHRA and CDR2 YSYEKL. CDR3 length equals 15 residues. The ends lost 7 bases at V and 6 bases at J; junction bases unmatched: 11. CDR3 bases: TGCGCCAGCACGCCGACAGGGGAGGCAGTCAATGAGCAGTTCTTC. This sequence encodes CASTPTGEAVNEQFF.

V gene TRBV6-5 combines with J gene TRBJ2-1; 8 bases are shared with TRBD2. Germline V lookup: CDR1 MNHEY, CDR2 SVGAGI. With 5 bases clipped from V and 8 bases from J, the junction kept 11 bases outside the gene matches. The CDR3 consists of 15 residues. In nucleotides, the CDR3 is TGTGCCAGCAGTCCCTTTAGCGGGACTATCGATGAGCAGTTCTTC. Its translation is CASSPFSGTIDEQFF.

The rearrangement joins TRBV7-2 to TRBJ2-5; D is undetermined. The CDR3 runs 12 residues. Per the germline V gene, CDR1 is SGHTA and CDR2 is FQGNSA. Deletions cut 5 bases from V and 2 bases from J, with 6 bases between. The CDR3 DNA is TGTGCCAGCAGCCCCCAACAAGAGACCCAGTACTTC. It is translated as CASSPQQETQYF.

The chain uses TRBV7-3 and TRBJ2-2, with 12 bases fitting TRBD2. The junction had 7 bases not matched to a gene; V was cut back by 4 bases and J by 4 bases. Germline V gene sequence: CDR1 SGHTA, CDR2 FQGTGA. CDR3 length: 17 amino acids. CDR3 bases: TGTGCCAGCAGCTCCTCTAGCGGGAGGGCGCTCACCGGGGAGCTGTTTTTT. Amino acids: CASSSSSGRALTGELFF.

The chain joins TRBV6-5 to TRBJ2-1, with TRBD2 matching 9 bases. V dropped 6 bases and J dropped 1; count of bases not matched to a gene: 4. Germline CDR1 reads MNHEY; CDR2 reads SVGAGI. CDR3 length: 15 amino acids. The CDR3 sequence: CASRGTSRSYNEQFF. Here the CDR3 DNA reads TGTGCCAGCAGGGGGACTAGCCGATCCTACAATGAGCAGTTCTTC.

The V gene is TRBV5-8, the J gene TRBJ1-4; TRBD1 might be the D (6 bases). The CDR3 extends over 15 amino acids. V gave up 0 bases and J gave up 7 bases, with 13 bases separating them. The germline V gene encodes CDR1 SGHTS and CDR2 YDEGEE. The CDR3 sequence is CASSLAGARGEKLFF. The CDR3 DNA sequence: TGTGCCAGCAGCTTGGCAGGGGCCAGGGGTGAAAAACTGTTTTTT.

V gene TRBV5-1 combines with J gene TRBJ2-2; a weak D match, TRBD2 (6 bases). Germline V gene sequence: CDR1 SGHRS, CDR2 YFSETQ. CDR3 length: 15 residues. V was pared by 3 bases and J by 6 bases, with 15 bases between. The CDR3 here is CASSSAGLSPGELFF. CDR3 DNA sequence: TGCGCCAGCAGCTCGGCGGGACTTTCACCCGGGGAGCTGTTTTTT. Looking up the rest from reference TRBV5-1 and TRBJ2-2 gives the full variable domain: KAGVTQTPRYLIKTRGQQVTLSCSPISGHRSVSWYQQTPGQGLQFLFEYFSETQRNKGNFPGRFSGRQFSNSRSEMNVSTLELGDSALYLCASSSAGLSPGELFFGEGSRLTVL.

This clone turned up a few times. The V gene is TRBV6-1, the J gene TRBJ2-7; TRBD1 aligns across 8 bases. Losses at the gene ends were 5 bases for V and 2 bases for J; bases not matched to a gene: 5. The CDR3 length is 14 residues. Germline V gene data show CDR1 as MNHNS and CDR2 as SASEGT. The DNA of the CDR3 is TGTGCCAGCAGTAAAGGACAGGGAACCTACGAGCAGTACTTC. As protein: CASSKGQGTYEQYF.

The chain joins TRBV4-3 to TRBJ1-5, with D possibly TRBD1 on 6 matching bases. Looked up from germline, CDR1 is LGHNA and CDR2 is YSLEER. The CDR3 covers 17 residues. Between the trimmed V and J ends, which lost 4 bases and 0 bases, there was a span of 16 bases. CDR3 DNA: TGCGCCAGCAGCCGCAGAAACAGGGCCTATAGCAATCAGCCCCAGCATTTT. Its protein is CASSRRNRAYSNQPQHF.